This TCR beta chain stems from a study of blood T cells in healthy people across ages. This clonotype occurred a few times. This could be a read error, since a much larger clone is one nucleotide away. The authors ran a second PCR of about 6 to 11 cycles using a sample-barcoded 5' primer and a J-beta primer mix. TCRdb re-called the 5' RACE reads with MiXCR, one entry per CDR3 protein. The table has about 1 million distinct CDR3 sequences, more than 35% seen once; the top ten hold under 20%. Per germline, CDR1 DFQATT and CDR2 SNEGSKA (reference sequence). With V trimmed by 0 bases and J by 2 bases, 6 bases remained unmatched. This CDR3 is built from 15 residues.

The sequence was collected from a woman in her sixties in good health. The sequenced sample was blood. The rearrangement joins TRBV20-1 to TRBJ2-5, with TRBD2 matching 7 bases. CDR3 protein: CSARDGGAGQETQYF. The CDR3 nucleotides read TGCAGTGCTAGAGATGGAGGAGCGGGGCAAGAGACCCAGTACTTC.